What follows are 17 T cell receptor beta chains derived from one specimen sequenced in a study of shared clonotypes between healthy human individuals (dated by TCRdb to the early 2020s). CD8 naive samples were CD45RO-negative cells positively selected for CCR7, giving a CD45RA+CCR7+ population that excluded TemRA cells. To prepare the library, the immunoSEQ multiplex PCR assay was applied. This is the immuneACCESS table as TCRdb keeps it, with only in-frame sequences that have V and J called. A part of the clones is gone; compared with another copy, unresolved V genes explain less than half, and the rest is unexplained. For this sample the table gives some 1,900,000 clones, of which roughly 95% were detected only once. The ten biggest clones cover less than 1.5% of the sample. The sequencing sample was made of naive CD8+ T cells sorted from blood. The meaning of the sample's cell subset or site label: CD45RA+CCR7+. Every receptor here comes from a man between 18 and 35 years old in good health.

The V gene is TRBV7-9, the J gene TRBJ2-1; a weak D match, TRBD2 (6 bases). There are 17 residues in the CDR3. The V gene's germline CDR1 is SEHNR and CDR2 FQNEAQ (reference sequence). The germline V and J ends were trimmed by 1 base and 5 bases, with 18 bases remaining between them. For the CDR3, the DNA is TGTGCCAGCAGCTTAGGAATGGCTGGCGGGAACAACAATGAGCAGTTCTTC. Its translation is CASSLGMAGGNNNEQFF.

The chain links TRBV5-6 to TRBJ1-1, with D perhaps matching TRBD1 (6 bases). The V end lost 4 bases, the J end lost 0 bases, and 16 bases lay between the germline ends. The germline gives CDR1 SGHDT, CDR2 YYEEEE. CDR3 length: 16 amino acids. CDR3: CASSRMGGVMNTEAFF. CDR3 nucleotide sequence: TGTGCCAGCAGCCGAATGGGGGGCGTCATGAACACTGAAGCTTTCTTT.

The chain carries TRBV10-3 and TRBJ1-3; no clear D gene. CDR1 is ENHRY and CDR2 is SYGVKD in the germline V gene. V was pared by 5 bases and J by 0 bases, with 8 bases between. The CDR3 spans 14 residues. CDR3 region: CAISQDHSGNTIYF. The CDR3 DNA sequence: TGTGCCATCAGTCAGGACCACTCTGGAAACACCATATATTTT.

In its sample, this clone was seen once. The V gene is TRBV11-2, the J gene TRBJ2-5, with D possibly being TRBD2 (7 bases). V lost 1 base and J 1 base, leaving 13 bases between the germline ends. This CDR3 region has 16 residues. Per germline, CDR1 SGHAT and CDR2 FQNNGV. CDR3 sequence (DNA): TGTGCCAGCAGCTTAGCTGGGAGGGGGTCCCAAGAGACCCAGTACTTC. Amino acid sequence: CASSLAGRGSQETQYF.

The V gene is TRBV5-6, the J gene TRBJ2-7, with 11 bases identical to TRBD2. Germline V gene data show CDR1 as SGHDT and CDR2 as YYEEEE. This CDR3 is built from 19 residues. Trimming removed 1 base from V and 0 bases from J; junction bases left unmatched: 12. DNA of the CDR3: TGTGCCAGCAGCTTGTGGGGTAGCGGGAGGGCCACCTACTCCTACGAGCAGTACTTC. Residues: CASSLWGSGRATYSYEQYF.

The chain links TRBV6-5 to TRBJ1-2; D may be TRBD1 (5 bases). The length of the CDR3 is 14 residues. Germline V lookup: CDR1 MNHEY, CDR2 SVGAGI. V lost 0 bases and J 6 bases, leaving 11 bases between the germline ends. CDR3 in amino acids: CASSYSEGYNGYTF. The CDR3, as DNA: TGTGCCAGCAGTTACTCGGAGGGGTACAATGGCTACACCTTC.

The gene calls are TRBV27 and TRBJ1-5, with 8 bases aligning to TRBD1. This CDR3 region has 16 residues. Per the germline V gene, CDR1 is MNHEY and CDR2 is SMNVEV (reference sequence). Germline trimming cut 5 bases from V and 0 bases from J; bases unmatched to any gene: 6. The CDR3 sequence: CASSPRQGNSNQPQHF. The CDR3 DNA reads TGTGCCAGCAGTCCGAGACAGGGGAATAGCAATCAGCCCCAGCATTTT.

A note on this clone: The sample has other DNA sequences that encode this CDR3 too. This sequence joins TRBV7-9 and TRBJ1-3; 8 positions agree with TRBD1. CDR1 and CDR2 (germline): SEHNR, FQNEAQ (reference sequence). This CDR3 contains 15 residues. V lost 2 bases and J lost 1; bases outside the gene matches: 1. In DNA, the CDR3 is TGTGCCAGCAGCTTACAGGGGGCGTCTGGAAACACCATATATTTT. It translates to CASSLQGASGNTIYF.

In this sample, this clone turned up once. The chain couples TRBV9 to TRBJ2-1, with D unclear. CDR1 and CDR2 (germline): SGDLS, YYNGEE. The V gene lost 0 bases and the J gene lost 1 base, with 20 bases spanning the gap. CDR3 length equals 19 residues. Here the CDR3 DNA reads TGTGCCAGCAGCGTAGACCCGCATCAGGAGTTCTCTTCCTACAATGAGCAGTTCTTC. Amino acid sequence: CASSVDPHQEFSSYNEQFF.

The chain carries TRBV7-8 and TRBJ1-1; D not resolved. The CDR3 contains 13 residues. CDR1 is SGHVS, CDR2 FQNEAQ, per germline. Trimming took 5 bases from V and 1 from J, leaving 8 bases between them. The CDR3 loop reads CASSPVGNTEAFF. CDR3 DNA sequence: TGTGCCAGCAGCCCGGTCGGGAACACTGAAGCTTTCTTT.

This clone was counted a few times. The rearrangement links TRBV30 to TRBJ1-3; no firm D call. V was cut by 5 bases and J by 0 bases, with 8 bases left in between. Germline CDR1 and CDR2: GTSNPN and SVGIG (reference sequence). The CDR3 extends over 13 amino acids. The CDR3 DNA sequence: TGTGCCTGGGACCGGGACTCTGGAAACACCATATATTTT. Protein: CAWDRDSGNTIYF.

The chain uses TRBV30 and TRBJ2-1; the D gene is possibly TRBD1 (5 bases). The germline gives CDR1 GTSNPN, CDR2 SVGIG (reference sequence). V was clipped by 0 bases and J by 5 bases, with 20 bases between them. The CDR3 has 17 amino acids. The DNA of the CDR3 is TGTGCCTGGAGTGTACGAATGGCAGGGCAGTTGGACAATGAGCAGTTCTTC. Amino acids: CAWSVRMAGQLDNEQFF.

The rearrangement joins TRBV11-2 to TRBJ1-4, with D hard to call. Germline CDR1 and CDR2: SGHAT and FQNNGV. V was trimmed by 4 bases and J by 8 bases, leaving 20 bases between them. CDR3 size: 16 residues. DNA for the CDR3: TGTGCCAGCAGCTCCGCAGACGGAGGGTTTGAGGAAAAACTGTTTTTT. It is translated as CASSSADGGFEEKLFF.

The chain employs TRBV6-1 and TRBJ2-7; 7 nucleotides align to TRBD1. Germline CDR1 and CDR2: MNHNS and SASEGT. J lost 0 bases, V lost 1 base, and 9 bases had no gene match. The CDR3 length is 17 residues. This CDR3 is CASSEVTGAVGSYEQYF. DNA for the CDR3: TGTGCCAGCAGTGAAGTTACAGGGGCGGTAGGCTCCTACGAGCAGTACTTC.

V is TRBV9 and J is TRBJ2-3; 7 bases are shared with TRBD1. The CDR3 contains 16 residues. The junction had 8 bases not matched to a gene; V was cut back by 3 bases and J by 1 base. The V gene's germline CDR1 is SGDLS and CDR2 YYNGEE. The chain's CDR3 is CASSALVGGGTDTQYF. The CDR3 DNA follows: TGTGCCAGCAGCGCCCTCGTAGGGGGCGGCACAGATACGCAGTATTTT.

Only one count was recorded for this clone. The V call is TRBV2, the J call TRBJ1-3; D uncertain. From germline, CDR1 is SNHLY and CDR2 FYNNEI. Trimming pared 3 bases from V and 0 bases from J, leaving 9 bases between. The CDR3 covers 15 residues. The CDR3 DNA reads TGTGCCAGCAGTGAGGACGCGAGCTCTGGAAACACCATATATTTT. Amino acid sequence: CASSEDASSGNTIYF.

The rearrangement uses TRBV27 and TRBJ2-3; 8 bases match TRBD2. The length of the CDR3 is 14 residues. V gave up 7 bases and J gave up 4 bases; unmatched junction bases: 7. From germline, CDR1 is MNHEY and CDR2 SMNVEV (reference sequence). CDR3 nucleotides: TGTGCCAGCAAGGCGGGAGGACCTTCAGATACGCAGTATTTT. Its protein is CASKAGGPSDTQYF.